Listed here are 15 T cell receptor beta chains from one sample, sequenced in a study of T-cell reconstitution after alpha-beta-depleted transplantation in children. Researchers prepared the TCRbeta library using unique molecular identifiers, the study reports. One entry per CDR3 protein, called by TCRdb with MiXCR from the PCR reads. The sample yields over 150,000 distinct CDR3 sequences, about 6.4% seen once. Sample: PBMCs from the stem cell graft donor, taken from the stem cell graft. The receptors shown here come from a human donor who donated a stem cell graft to a child with Wiskott-Aldrich syndrome.

There are many counts of this clonotype. The V gene is TRBV20-1, the J gene TRBJ2-3; D gene ambiguous. V was shortened by 0 bases and J by 1 base, with 8 bases between the two germline ends. This CDR3 comprises 14 residues. Germline V gene lookup returns CDR1 DFQATT and CDR2 SNEGSKA (reference sequence). The chain's CDR3 is CSARDRAGTDTQYF. CDR3 nucleotides: TGCAGTGCTAGAGATCGGGCGGGCACAGATACGCAGTATTTT.

As for this clonotype: A read error may explain this, as a much larger clone is one base away. The V call is TRBV20-1, the J call TRBJ2-1, with TRBD2 identical over 7 bases. The CDR3 contains 14 residues. Germline V CDR1 and CDR2: DFQATT, SNEGSKA (reference sequence). The CDR3 nucleotides read TGCAGTGCTGCTACTAGCGACTCCTGCAATGAGCAGTTCTTC. Its translation: CSAATSDSCNEQFF.

This clonotype was seen ten or more times. The rearrangement joins TRBV29-1 to TRBJ2-5; D not resolved. The germline CDR1 and CDR2 sequences are SQVTM and ANQGSEA. Trimming left V 5 bases short and J 2 bases short, with 3 bases between. The CDR3 is 10 residues long. The CDR3 sequence: CSVSQETQYF. CDR3 DNA: TGCAGCGTTTCTCAAGAGACCCAGTACTTC.

J is TRBJ2-2 and V is TRBV5-1; D unresolved. CDR3 length equals 12 residues. Germline V gives CDR1 SGHRS, CDR2 YFSETQ. V was trimmed by 6 bases and J by 8 bases, leaving 11 bases between them. The CDR3 DNA reads as TGCGCCAGCACCATGGAGAGTGGGGAGCTGTTTTTT. Translation gives CASTMESGELFF.

Remarks on this clonotype: This may be a read error, as it is one base from a much larger clone. The chain links TRBV2 to TRBJ1-1; D may be TRBD1 (6 bases). This CDR3 has 14 amino acids. V was shortened by 3 bases and J by 5 bases, with 13 bases between the two germline ends. In germline, CDR1 is SNHLY, CDR2 FYNNEI. The CDR3 loop reads CASSEYKGETEAFF. CDR3 in DNA: TGTGCCAGCAGTGAGTATAAGGGGGAAACTGAAGCTTTCTTT.

The sample holds many counts of this clonotype. The rearrangement links TRBV5-1 to TRBJ2-4, with D unresolved. V was clipped by 0 bases and J by 8 bases, with 15 bases between them. CDR1 is SGHRS, CDR2 YFSETQ, per germline. The CDR3 contains 15 residues. The CDR3 sequence: CASSLEGQKVDIQYF. In nucleotides, the CDR3 is TGCGCCAGCAGCTTGGAAGGTCAGAAGGTAGACATTCAGTACTTC.

Many counts were recorded for this clonotype. The rearrangement uses TRBV20-1 and TRBJ2-1, with D perhaps matching TRBD2 (6 bases). V lost 2 bases and J lost 0, with 8 bases in between. Germline loops: CDR1 DFQATT, CDR2 SNEGSKA (reference sequence). This CDR3 is 14 amino acids long. CDR3 protein: CSARTGSSYNEQFF. CDR3 nucleotide sequence: TGCAGTGCTAGAACCGGGAGCTCCTACAATGAGCAGTTCTTC.

This clonotype was recorded at least ten times. The chain has TRBV20-1 and TRBJ2-2; no definite D call. The CDR3 is made up of 13 amino acids. CDR1 DFQATT and CDR2 SNEGSKA come from the germline V gene (reference sequence). V lost 3 bases to trimming and J lost 1 base, with 6 bases between them. CDR3 sequence: CSASGLNTGELFF. The CDR3 DNA sequence: TGCAGTGCTAGTGGGCTGAACACCGGGGAGCTGTTTTTT.

About this clonotype itself: Just one base apart from a much larger clone, this may be a read error. The chain links TRBV2 to TRBJ2-4; 7 bases agree with TRBD1. This CDR3 contains 17 residues. Looked up from germline, CDR1 is SNHLY and CDR2 is FYNNEI. The CDR3 reads CACSLPLDRAAKNIQYF. The CDR3 DNA reads as TGTGCCTGCAGTTTACCCCTTGACAGGGCAGCCAAAAACATTCAGTACTTC.

The chain joins TRBV7-2 to TRBJ1-6, with no clear D. V gave up 2 bases and J gave up 6 bases, with 5 bases separating them. Looked up from germline, CDR1 is SGHTA and CDR2 is FQGNSA. CDR3 length equals 13 residues. The CDR3 protein is CASSLNFNSPLHF. The CDR3 nucleotides are TGTGCCAGCAGCTTAAACTTTAATTCACCCCTCCACTTT.

This clonotype appeared many times. V usage is TRBV12-3 or TRBV12-4 and J usage is TRBJ2-7; 14 nucleotides line up with TRBD2. V dropped 5 bases and J dropped 7; count of bases not matched to a gene: 4. This CDR3 spans 14 amino acids. The CDR3 DNA sequence: TGTGCCAGCAGTCAGACTAGCGGGAGGGGGGAGCAGTACTTC. Protein sequence: CASSQTSGRGEQYF.

This clonotype has ten or more counts. The rearrangement links TRBV20-1 to TRBJ2-7; a weak D match, TRBD1 (6 bases). The CDR3 sequence is 15 residues long. Germline CDR1 reads DFQATT; CDR2 reads SNEGSKA (reference sequence). Trimming took off 3 bases at V and 5 bases at J, with 20 bases between the two ends. The CDR3 spells CSASGTLRIVHEQYF. The CDR3 DNA sequence: TGCAGTGCTAGTGGGACACTCCGCATTGTCCACGAGCAGTACTTC.

Ten or more counts support this clonotype. The chain uses TRBV11-2 and TRBJ1-6, with D perhaps TRBD1 (6 bases). The germline V gene encodes CDR1 SGHAT and CDR2 FQNNGV. V was shortened by 5 bases and J by 7 bases, with 12 bases between the two germline ends. The CDR3 covers 14 residues. The CDR3 bases are TGTGCCAGCAGCGGCGGGGGGGCGAATTCACCCCTCCACTTT. Translated, it gives CASSGGGANSPLHF.

The J gene is TRBJ2-2, the V gene TRBV4-2, with 9 bases that match TRBD2. J was trimmed by 0 bases and V by 0 bases; bases with no gene match: 2. The CDR3 spans 17 residues. The V gene's germline CDR1 is LGHNA and CDR2 YNFKEQ. The CDR3 loop reads CASSQDRLAANTGELFF. Written as DNA, the CDR3 is TGTGCCAGCAGCCAAGATAGACTAGCGGCGAACACCGGGGAGCTGTTTTTT.

This clonotype was counted many times. CDR3 loop: CATSGGGQPQHF. For the CDR3, the DNA is TGTGCCACCTCAGGGGGCGGTCAGCCCCAGCATTTT. The chain combines TRBV6-6 with TRBJ1-5; 8 bases map to TRBD1. This CDR3 has 12 residues. Germline loops: CDR1 MNHNY, CDR2 SVGAGI (reference sequence). After removal of 10 bases from V and 6 bases from J, the junction contained 5 bases not matched to a gene.